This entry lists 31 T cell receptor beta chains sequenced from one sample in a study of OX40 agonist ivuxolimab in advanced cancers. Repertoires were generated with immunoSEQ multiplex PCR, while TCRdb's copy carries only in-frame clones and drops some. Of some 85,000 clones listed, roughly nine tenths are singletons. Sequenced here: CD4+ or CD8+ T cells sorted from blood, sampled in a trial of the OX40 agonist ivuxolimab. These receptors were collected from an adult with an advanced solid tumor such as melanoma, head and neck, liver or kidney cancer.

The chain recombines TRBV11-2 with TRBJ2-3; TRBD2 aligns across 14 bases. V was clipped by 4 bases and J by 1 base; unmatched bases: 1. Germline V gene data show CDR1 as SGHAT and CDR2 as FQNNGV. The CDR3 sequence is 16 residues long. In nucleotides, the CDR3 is TGTGCCAGCAGCTGGGGACTAGCGGGGGGCACAGATACGCAGTATTTT. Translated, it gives CASSWGLAGGTDTQYF. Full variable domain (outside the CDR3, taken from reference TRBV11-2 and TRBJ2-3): EAGVAQSPRYKIIEKRQSVAFWCNPISGHATLYWYQQILGQGPKLLIQFQNNGVVDDSQLPKDRFSAERLKGVDSTLKIQPAKLEDSAVYLCASSWGLAGGTDTQYFGPGTRLTVL.

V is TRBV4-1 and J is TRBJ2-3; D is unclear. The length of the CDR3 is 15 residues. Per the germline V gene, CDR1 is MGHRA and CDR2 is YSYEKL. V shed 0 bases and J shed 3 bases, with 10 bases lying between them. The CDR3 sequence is CASSQDPGPTDTQYF. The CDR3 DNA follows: TGCGCCAGCAGCCAAGATCCAGGACCTACAGATACGCAGTATTTT.

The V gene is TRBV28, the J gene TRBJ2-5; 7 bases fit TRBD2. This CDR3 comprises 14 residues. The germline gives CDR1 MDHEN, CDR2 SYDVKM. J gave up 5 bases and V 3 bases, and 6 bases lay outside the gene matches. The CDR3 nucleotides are TGTGCCAGCAGTTTTCGCGGGAGTTGGGAGACCCAGTACTTC. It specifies CASSFRGSWETQYF.

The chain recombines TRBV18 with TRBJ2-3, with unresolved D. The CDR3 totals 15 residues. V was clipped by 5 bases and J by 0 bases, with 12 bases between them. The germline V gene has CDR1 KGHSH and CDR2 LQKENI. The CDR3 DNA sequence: TGTGCCAGCTCATCTCTTAAGATCAGCACAGATACGCAGTATTTT. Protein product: CASSSLKISTDTQYF.

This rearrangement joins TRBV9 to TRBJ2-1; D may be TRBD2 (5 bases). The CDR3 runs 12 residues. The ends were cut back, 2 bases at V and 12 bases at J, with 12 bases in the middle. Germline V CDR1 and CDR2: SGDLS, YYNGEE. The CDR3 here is CASSVLLGPQFF. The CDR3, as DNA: TGTGCCAGCAGCGTCTTACTAGGCCCGCAGTTCTTC.

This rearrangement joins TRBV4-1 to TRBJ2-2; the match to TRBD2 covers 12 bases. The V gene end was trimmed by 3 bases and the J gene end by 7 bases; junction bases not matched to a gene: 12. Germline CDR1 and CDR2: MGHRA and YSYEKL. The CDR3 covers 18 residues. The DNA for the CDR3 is TGCGCCAGCAGCCAGGTCCTAGCGGGAGGGGATAGTCGCGGGGAGCTGTTTTTT. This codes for CASSQVLAGGDSRGELFF.

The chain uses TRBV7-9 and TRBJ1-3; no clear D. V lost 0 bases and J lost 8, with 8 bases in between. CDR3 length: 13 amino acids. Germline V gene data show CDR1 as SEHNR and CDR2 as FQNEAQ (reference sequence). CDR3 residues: CASSLAWADTIYF. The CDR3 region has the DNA TGTGCCAGCAGCTTAGCGTGGGCGGACACCATATATTTT.

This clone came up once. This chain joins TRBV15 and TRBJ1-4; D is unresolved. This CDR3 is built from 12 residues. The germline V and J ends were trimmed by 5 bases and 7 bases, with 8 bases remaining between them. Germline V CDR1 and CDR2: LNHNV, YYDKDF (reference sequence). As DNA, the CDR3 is TGTGCCACCAGCCCGGGCTTTGAAAAACTGTTTTTT. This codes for CATSPGFEKLFF. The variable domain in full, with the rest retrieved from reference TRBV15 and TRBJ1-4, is DAMVIQNPRYQVTQFGKPVTLSCSQTLNHNVMYWYQQKSSQAPKLLFHYYDKDFNNEADTPDNFQSRRPNTSFCFLDIRSPGLGDTAMYLCATSPGFEKLFFGSGTQLSVL.

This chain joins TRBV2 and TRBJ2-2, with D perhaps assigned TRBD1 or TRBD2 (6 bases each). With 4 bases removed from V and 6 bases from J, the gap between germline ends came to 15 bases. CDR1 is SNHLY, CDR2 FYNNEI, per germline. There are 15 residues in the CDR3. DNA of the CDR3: TGTGCCAGCAGTGCCGGCAGGGGAGGATCCGGGGAGCTGTTTTTT. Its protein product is CASSAGRGGSGELFF.

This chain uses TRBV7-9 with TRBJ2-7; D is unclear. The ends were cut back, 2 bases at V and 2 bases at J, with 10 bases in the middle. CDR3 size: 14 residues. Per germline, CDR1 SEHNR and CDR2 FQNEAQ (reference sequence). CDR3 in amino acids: CASSLSAVTYEQYF. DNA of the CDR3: TGTGCCAGCAGCTTATCTGCAGTCACCTACGAGCAGTACTTC.

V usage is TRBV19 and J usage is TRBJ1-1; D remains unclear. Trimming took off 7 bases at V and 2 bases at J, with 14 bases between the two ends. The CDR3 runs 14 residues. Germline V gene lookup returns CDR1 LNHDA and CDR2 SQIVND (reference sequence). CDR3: CASKGPVENTEAFF. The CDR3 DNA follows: TGTGCCAGTAAAGGGCCGGTAGAAAACACTGAAGCTTTCTTT.

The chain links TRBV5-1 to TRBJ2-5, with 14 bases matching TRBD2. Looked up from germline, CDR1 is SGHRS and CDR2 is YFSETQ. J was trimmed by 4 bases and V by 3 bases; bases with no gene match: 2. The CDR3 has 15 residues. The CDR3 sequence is CASSSGLAGGETQYF. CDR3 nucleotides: TGCGCCAGCAGCTCCGGACTAGCGGGAGGAGAGACCCAGTACTTC.

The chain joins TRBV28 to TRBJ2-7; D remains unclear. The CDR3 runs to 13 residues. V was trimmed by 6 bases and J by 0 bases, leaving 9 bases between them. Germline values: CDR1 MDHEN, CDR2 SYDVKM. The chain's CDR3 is CASRGSFSYEQYF. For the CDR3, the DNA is TGTGCCAGCAGAGGAAGCTTCTCCTACGAGCAGTACTTC.

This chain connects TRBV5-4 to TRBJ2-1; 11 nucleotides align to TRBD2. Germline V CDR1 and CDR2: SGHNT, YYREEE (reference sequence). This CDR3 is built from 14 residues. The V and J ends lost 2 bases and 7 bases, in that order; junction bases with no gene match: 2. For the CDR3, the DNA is TGTGCCAGCAGCTTACTAGCGGGAGCAAATGAGCAGTTCTTC. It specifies CASSLLAGANEQFF.

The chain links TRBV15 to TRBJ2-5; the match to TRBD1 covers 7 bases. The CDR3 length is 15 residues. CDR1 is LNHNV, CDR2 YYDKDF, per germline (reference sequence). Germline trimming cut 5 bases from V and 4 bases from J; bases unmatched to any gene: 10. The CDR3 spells CATSPGPQGRETQYF. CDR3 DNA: TGTGCCACCAGCCCTGGGCCACAGGGGCGAGAGACCCAGTACTTC.

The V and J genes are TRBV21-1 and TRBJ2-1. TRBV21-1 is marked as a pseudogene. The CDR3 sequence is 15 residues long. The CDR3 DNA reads TGTGCCAGTAGCAAAGGTAAGGATACATTCGATGAGCAGTTCTTC. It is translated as CASSKGKDTFDEQFF.

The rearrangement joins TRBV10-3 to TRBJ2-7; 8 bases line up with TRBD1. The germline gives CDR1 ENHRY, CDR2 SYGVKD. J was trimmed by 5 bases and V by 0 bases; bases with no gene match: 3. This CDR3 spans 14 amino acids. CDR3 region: CAISESMDRDEQYF. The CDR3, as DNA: TGTGCCATCAGTGAGTCCATGGACAGGGACGAGCAGTACTTC.

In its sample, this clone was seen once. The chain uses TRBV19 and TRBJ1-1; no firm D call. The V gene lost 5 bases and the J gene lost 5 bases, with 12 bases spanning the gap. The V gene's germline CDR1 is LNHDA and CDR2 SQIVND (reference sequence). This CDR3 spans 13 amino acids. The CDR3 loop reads CASSSWRKTEAFF. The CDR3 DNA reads TGTGCCAGTAGTTCATGGCGGAAGACTGAAGCTTTCTTT.

This CDR3 reads CASSGQHYGYTF. DNA of the CDR3: TGTGCCAGCAGTGGACAGCACTATGGCTACACCTTC. J is TRBJ1-2 and V is TRBV28, with a tentative D call TRBD1 (6 bases). Per germline, CDR1 MDHEN and CDR2 SYDVKM. V lost 5 bases to trimming and J lost 3 bases, with 7 bases between them. The length of the CDR3 is 12 residues.

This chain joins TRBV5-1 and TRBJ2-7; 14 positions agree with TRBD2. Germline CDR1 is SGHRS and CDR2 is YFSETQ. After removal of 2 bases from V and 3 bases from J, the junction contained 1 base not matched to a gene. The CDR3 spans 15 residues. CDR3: CASSFGTSGSYEQYF. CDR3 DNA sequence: TGCGCCAGCAGCTTTGGGACTAGCGGGAGCTACGAGCAGTACTTC.

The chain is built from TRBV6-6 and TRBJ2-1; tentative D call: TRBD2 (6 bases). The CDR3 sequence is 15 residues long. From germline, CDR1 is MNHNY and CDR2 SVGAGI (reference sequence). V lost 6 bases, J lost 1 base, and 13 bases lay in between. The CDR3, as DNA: TGTGCCAGCAGGCCGACGGCGGGATCCTACAATGAGCAGTTCTTC. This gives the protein CASRPTAGSYNEQFF.

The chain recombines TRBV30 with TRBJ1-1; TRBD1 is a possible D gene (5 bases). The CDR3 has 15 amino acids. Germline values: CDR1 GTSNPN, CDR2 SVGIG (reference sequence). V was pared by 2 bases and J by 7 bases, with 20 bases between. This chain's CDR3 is CAWSTRLLTVHEAFF. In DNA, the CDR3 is TGTGCCTGGAGTACCCGACTCTTGACAGTCCATGAAGCTTTCTTT.

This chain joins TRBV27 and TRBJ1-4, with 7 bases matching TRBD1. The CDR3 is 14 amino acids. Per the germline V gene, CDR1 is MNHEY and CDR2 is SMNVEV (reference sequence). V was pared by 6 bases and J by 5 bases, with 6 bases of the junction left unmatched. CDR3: CASRGDRANEKLFF. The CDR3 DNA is TGTGCCAGCAGGGGGGACAGAGCGAATGAAAAACTGTTTTTT.

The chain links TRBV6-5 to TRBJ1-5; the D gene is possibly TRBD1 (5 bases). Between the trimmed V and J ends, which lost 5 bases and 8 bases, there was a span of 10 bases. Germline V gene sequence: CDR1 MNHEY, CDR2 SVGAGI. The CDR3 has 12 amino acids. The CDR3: CASSRGREPQHF. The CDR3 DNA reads TGTGCCAGCAGTCGGGGGAGGGAGCCCCAGCATTTT.

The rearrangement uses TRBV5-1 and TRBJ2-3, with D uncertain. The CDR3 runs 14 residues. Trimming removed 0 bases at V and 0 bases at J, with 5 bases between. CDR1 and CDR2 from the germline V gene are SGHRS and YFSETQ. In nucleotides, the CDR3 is TGCGCCAGCAGCTTGGTCCCCAGCACAGATACGCAGTATTTT. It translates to CASSLVPSTDTQYF.

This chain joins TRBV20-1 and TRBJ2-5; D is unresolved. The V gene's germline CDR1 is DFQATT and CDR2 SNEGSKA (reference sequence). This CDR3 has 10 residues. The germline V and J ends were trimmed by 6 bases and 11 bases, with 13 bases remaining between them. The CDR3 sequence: CSAKNFEQYF. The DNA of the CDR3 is TGCAGTGCCAAAAATTTTGAGCAGTACTTC.

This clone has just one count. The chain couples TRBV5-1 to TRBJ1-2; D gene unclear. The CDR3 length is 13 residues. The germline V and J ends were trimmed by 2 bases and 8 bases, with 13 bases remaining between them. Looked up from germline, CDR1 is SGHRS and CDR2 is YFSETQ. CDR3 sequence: CASSFPGEEGYTF. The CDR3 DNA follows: TGCGCCAGCAGCTTCCCAGGAGAGGAGGGCTACACCTTC.

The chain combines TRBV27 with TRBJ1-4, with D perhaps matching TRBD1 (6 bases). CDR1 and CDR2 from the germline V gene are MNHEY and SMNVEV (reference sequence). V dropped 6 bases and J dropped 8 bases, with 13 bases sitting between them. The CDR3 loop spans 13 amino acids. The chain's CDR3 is CASSQQGMEKLFF. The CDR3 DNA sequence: TGTGCCAGCAGCCAACAGGGTATGGAAAAACTGTTTTTT.

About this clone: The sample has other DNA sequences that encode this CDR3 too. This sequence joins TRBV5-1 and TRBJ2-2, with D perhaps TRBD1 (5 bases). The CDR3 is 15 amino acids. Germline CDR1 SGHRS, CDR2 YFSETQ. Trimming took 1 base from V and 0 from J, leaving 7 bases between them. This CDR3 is CASSLPGPNTGELFF. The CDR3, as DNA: TGCGCCAGCAGCTTGCCAGGGCCGAACACCGGGGAGCTGTTTTTT.

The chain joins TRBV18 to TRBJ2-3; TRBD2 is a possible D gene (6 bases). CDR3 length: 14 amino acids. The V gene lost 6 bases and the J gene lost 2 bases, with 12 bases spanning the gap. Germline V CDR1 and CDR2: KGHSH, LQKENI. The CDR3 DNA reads TGTGCCAGCTCCAAGACTAGATTCACAGATACGCAGTATTTT. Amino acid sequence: CASSKTRFTDTQYF.

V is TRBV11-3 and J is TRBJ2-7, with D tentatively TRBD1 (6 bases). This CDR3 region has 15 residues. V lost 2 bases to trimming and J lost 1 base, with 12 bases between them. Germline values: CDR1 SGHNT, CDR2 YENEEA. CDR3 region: CASSLTGIVSYEQYF. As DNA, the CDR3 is TGTGCCAGCAGCTTAACAGGGATTGTGTCCTACGAGCAGTACTTC. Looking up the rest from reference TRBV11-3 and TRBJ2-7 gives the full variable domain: EAGVVQSPRYKIIEKKQPVAFWCNPISGHNTLYWYLQNLGQGPELLIRYENEEAVDDSQLPKDRFSAERLKGVDSTLKIQPAELGDSAVYLCASSLTGIVSYEQYFGPGTRLTVT.